This T cell receptor beta chain derives from a study of control samples from healthy donors and cancer patients. This clone was seen a single time. The assay was immunoSEQ multiplex PCR, and TCRdb's table has in-frame clones only and misses some. The profile shows roughly 450,000 clones, over 75% of them singletons. What was sequenced was PBMCs. The TCR sequence derives from a man between 40 and 49 years old with head and neck cancer.

This chain's CDR3 is CASSKNGGAPWPCVGAFF. CDR3 coding DNA: TGTGCCAGCAGCAAGAATGGGGGCGCACCCTGGCCCTGCGTAGGGGCTTTCTTT. V gene TRBV7-9 combines with J gene TRBJ1-1; D is perhaps TRBD1 (6 bases). Germline V gene sequence: CDR1 SEHNR, CDR2 FQNEAQ (reference sequence). This CDR3 spans 18 amino acids. V was cut by 5 bases and J by 11 bases, with 33 bases left in between. The complete variable domain, with remaining parts taken from reference TRBV7-9 and TRBJ1-1, reads DTGVSQNPRHKITKRGQNVTFRCDPISEHNRLYWYRQTLGQGPEFLTYFQNEAQLEKSRLLSDRFSAERPKGSFSTLEIQRTEQGDSAMYLCASSKNGGAPWPCVGAFFGQGTRLTVV.